This section outlines one TCR beta chain sequence together with its context. Its antigen is unknown. This sample is drawn from a study of T cell responses to AZD1222 COVID-19 vaccine. Study-level information: Second-dose recipients at about 4 or about 12 weeks were treated as one pooled group. The study, taken as a whole, reports: Donors skewed white British and female; clonal diversity was possibly underestimated. Per reports, nearly half of all spike-specific TCRs target regions that are unmutated in variants. Researchers took repertoire samples only after the peak T cell response had come.

The germline CDR1 and CDR2 sequences are SGHTA and FQGNSA. CDR3 length: 14 amino acids. The ends were cut back, 5 bases at V and 3 bases at J, with 13 bases in the middle. Libraries were prepared by immunoSEQ multiplex PCR; TCRdb keeps only in-frame clonotypes and omits some of them. The table includes roughly 98,000 clones, around 90% detected once. Sample: peripheral blood, taken on day 0 of AZD1222 vaccination. The TCR originated in an adult in good health. The chain combines TRBV7-2 with TRBJ1-1, with unresolved D. The CDR3 coding sequence is TGTGCCAGCAGCCCCCGGCTGACGTACACTGAAGCTTTCTTT. Translating it yields CASSPRLTYTEAFF.